A single T cell receptor beta chain is shown here with its context. Its target is not known. There were TCR beta CDR3 regions amplified from RNA transcripts. With the HTBI primer set, the TCR CDR3 went through a first round of RT-PCR. In TCRdb, the multiplex PCR reads were re-called with MiXCR into one record per CDR3 protein. The data show hundreds of thousands of distinct CDR3 sequences, with 15% to 20% seen just once and about 50% held by the top ten. The data belong to a study of T cells in Graves' hyperthyroidism and ophthalmopathy. Background on the study: Initial diagnosis, before any treatment, was when peripheral blood was collected.

Overall study results and limits: A model using 13 V-J features told ophthalmopathy apart from stable hyperthyroidism. Most thyroid clonotypes with frequency above 0.001 were detected in blood.

The specimen sequenced was blood. The TCR was taken from a man aged 40-49 years with Graves' ophthalmopathy.

The CDR3 sequence is CASSLLGSGYTGELFF. The CDR3 DNA follows: TGTGCCAGCAGCCTCCTTGGTTCCGGATACACCGGGGAGCTGTTTTTT. The rearrangement links TRBV13 to TRBJ2-2; D is unresolved. The ends were cut back, 5 bases at V and 3 bases at J, with 16 bases in the middle. This CDR3 contains 16 residues. Per the germline V gene, CDR1 is PRHDT and CDR2 is FYEKMQ (reference sequence).